One and the same sample provided the 25 T cell receptor beta chains below, sequenced in a study of T cells expressing NK-cell markers. TCRdb reprocessed the 5' RACE reads; each CDR3 protein has one entry and no DNA is given. The sample table includes about 160,000 distinct CDR3 sequences. Sequencing was performed on blood T cells: a sorted CD56 or NKG2C T cell subset, CD4+ or CD8+ T cells, or bulk PBMC T cells (not recorded which). These receptors were taken from a woman between 18 and 75 years old in good health.

J is TRBJ2-1 and V is TRBV20-1; TCRdb returns TRBD2, unconfirmable since there is no DNA. The germline CDR1 and CDR2 sequences are DFQATT and SNEGSKA (reference sequence). The CDR3 length is 16 residues. This CDR3 reads CSASGLMLGGRDEQFF.

This chain joins TRBV7-2 and TRBJ2-7. CDR1 is SGHTA and CDR2 is FQGNSA in the germline V gene. CDR3 length: 14 amino acids. CDR3 region: CASRAGQGAYEQYF. Filled out from reference TRBV7-2 and TRBJ2-7, the complete variable domain reads GAGVSQSPSNKVTEKGKDVELRCDPISGHTALYWYRQSLGQGLEFLIYFQGNSAPDKSGLPSDRFSAERTGGSVSTLTIQRTQQEDSAVYLCASRAGQGAYEQYFGPGTRLTVT.

V and J are TRBV18 and TRBJ1-6; without DNA, the TCRdb call of TRBD1 cannot be checked. The germline gives CDR1 KGHSH, CDR2 LQKENI. This CDR3 is 14 amino acids long. CDR3 loop: CASSPSGKYSPLHF. Full variable domain (remainder filled in from reference TRBV18 and TRBJ1-6): NAGVMQNPRHLVRRRGQEARLRCSPMKGHSHVYWYRQLPEEGLKFMVYLQKENIIDESGMPKERFSAEFPKEGPSILRIQQVVRGDSAAYFCASSPSGKYSPLHFGNGTRLTVT.

This chain connects TRBV9 to TRBJ2-2; TCRdb lists TRBD1, though no DNA is available to test this call. The CDR3 spans 16 residues. Looked up from germline, CDR1 is SGDLS and CDR2 is YYNGEE. The CDR3: CASSVAGGVNTGELFF.

The CDR3 sequence is CATSEGGILAKNIQYF. This chain connects TRBV24-1 to TRBJ2-4; TCRdb's D call, TRBD2, is unchecked because there is no DNA. Germline loops: CDR1 KGHDR, CDR2 SFDVKD. The CDR3 is 16 residues long.

The chain has TRBV15 and TRBJ1-5. The germline gives CDR1 LNHNV, CDR2 YYDKDF (reference sequence). There are 14 residues in the CDR3. CDR3 region: CATSSRKFNQPQHF.

V gene TRBV6-1 combines with J gene TRBJ1-5. Germline CDR1 reads MNHNS; CDR2 reads SASEGT. CDR3 length: 15 residues. CDR3 loop: CASTRDWSSNQPQHF.

The rearrangement joins TRBV5-1 to TRBJ2-5; as DNA is missing, the TRBD2 call by TCRdb cannot be tested. Germline CDR1 is SGHRS and CDR2 is YFSETQ. This CDR3 is 15 amino acids long. This CDR3 reads CASSLGGTYQETQYF.

V gene TRBV20-1 combines with J gene TRBJ2-1; the D call of TRBD1 rests on TCRdb alone, since no DNA is present to check it. Germline values: CDR1 DFQATT, CDR2 SNEGSKA (reference sequence). This CDR3 comprises 13 residues. CDR3 sequence: CSALMSRGNEQFF.

V usage is TRBV5-1 and J usage is TRBJ2-5; the TRBD1 assignment by TCRdb is unverifiable without DNA. Germline V CDR1 and CDR2: SGHRS, YFSETQ. The CDR3 has 15 residues. The CDR3 reads CASSLLNGERETQYF.

This rearrangement joins TRBV24-1 to TRBJ2-7; TCRdb lists TRBD1, though no DNA is available to test this call. Germline V gene lookup returns CDR1 KGHDR and CDR2 SFDVKD. The CDR3 totals 15 residues. The CDR3 here is CATSEHRGISYEQYF.

The chain joins TRBV12-3 or TRBV12-4 to TRBJ1-6; TCRdb's D call of TRBD1 is untestable without DNA. The CDR3 spans 16 residues. The CDR3 reads CASTPDRVFGNSPLHF.

The chain uses TRBV12-3 or TRBV12-4 and TRBJ2-2; as DNA is missing, the TRBD1 call by TCRdb cannot be tested. This CDR3 region has 14 residues. This CDR3 reads CASRRAGGAGELFF.

The chain links TRBV12-3 or TRBV12-4 to TRBJ2-7; no DNA is available, so the TRBD1 call from TCRdb remains unchecked. This CDR3 comprises 15 residues. CDR3 protein: CASSTGDRQPYEQYF.

The chain recombines TRBV30 with TRBJ2-1. The germline V gene has CDR1 GTSNPN and CDR2 SVGIG (reference sequence). The CDR3 loop spans 12 amino acids. The CDR3 region is CAWSVFGNEQFF.

This rearrangement joins TRBV12-3 or TRBV12-4 to TRBJ2-2; there is no DNA to check the TCRdb D call of TRBD1. The CDR3 covers 13 residues. CDR3 protein: CASSFKGSGELFF.

V and J are TRBV2 and TRBJ2-1; TCRdb returns TRBD2, unconfirmable since there is no DNA. Germline CDR1 reads SNHLY; CDR2 reads FYNNEI. This CDR3 contains 15 residues. The CDR3 here is CASSAASGAYHEQFF.

The chain is built from TRBV3-1 and TRBJ1-2. Germline values: CDR1 LGHDT, CDR2 YNNKEL (reference sequence). This CDR3 comprises 12 residues. CDR3 protein: CASSPDSGGYTF.

The CDR3 here is CASSLDRGHDYGYTF. J is TRBJ1-2 and V is TRBV3-1; without DNA, the TCRdb call of TRBD1 cannot be checked. In germline, CDR1 is LGHDT, CDR2 YNNKEL (reference sequence). The CDR3 is 15 amino acids.

The gene calls are TRBV10-3 and TRBJ2-6. The germline V gene encodes CDR1 ENHRY and CDR2 SYGVKD. The CDR3 covers 12 residues. The CDR3 sequence: CAGFSGANVLTF.

The V call is TRBV6-1, the J call TRBJ1-1; TCRdb gives TRBD1 as the D gene, but with no DNA this cannot be confirmed. Germline CDR1 MNHNS, CDR2 SASEGT. The CDR3 is 13 residues long. The CDR3 is CASKDAGRTEAFF.

V gene TRBV6-5 combines with J gene TRBJ1-3; TCRdb names TRBD1, which stays unverified in the absence of DNA. The CDR3 contains 16 residues. Germline CDR1 and CDR2: MNHEY and SVGAGI. CDR3 sequence reads: CASSRSTANSGNTIYF.

The chain employs TRBV4-1 and TRBJ1-5; TCRdb picks TRBD1, but there is no DNA to check that call. Germline V gene sequence: CDR1 MGHRA, CDR2 YSYEKL. The CDR3 sequence is 14 residues long. The CDR3 sequence: CASSPQGGNQPQHF.

The chain employs TRBV4-1 and TRBJ2-3; lacking DNA, the TRBD2 call made by TCRdb goes unchecked. The CDR3 length is 16 residues. Germline V gene sequence: CDR1 MGHRA, CDR2 YSYEKL. CDR3 loop: CASSPQPGLIRDTQYF.

The rearrangement links TRBV9 to TRBJ2-2. This CDR3 comprises 15 residues. Germline V gene sequence: CDR1 SGDLS, CDR2 YYNGEE. CDR3 loop: CASSVRSADTGELFF.